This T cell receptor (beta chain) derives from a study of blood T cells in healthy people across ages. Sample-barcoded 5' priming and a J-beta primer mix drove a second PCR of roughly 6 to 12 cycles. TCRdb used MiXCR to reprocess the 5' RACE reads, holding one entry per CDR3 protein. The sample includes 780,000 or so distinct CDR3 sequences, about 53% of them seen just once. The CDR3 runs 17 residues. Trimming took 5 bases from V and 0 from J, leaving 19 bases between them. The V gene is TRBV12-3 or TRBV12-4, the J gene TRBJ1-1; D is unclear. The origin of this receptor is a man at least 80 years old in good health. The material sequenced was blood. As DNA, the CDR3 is TGTGCCAGCAGTGACGGACGATTACCCCGAGTGAACACTGAAGCTTTCTTT. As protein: CASSDGRLPRVNTEAFF.